This T cell receptor (beta chain) was documented in a study of shared clonotypes between healthy human individuals. CD45RA-negative memory and CD45RA+ naive subsets were split from the CD4+ cells. V dropped 6 bases and J dropped 3; count of bases not matched to a gene: 5. The V gene's germline CDR1 is MDHEN and CDR2 SYDVKM. The CDR3 spans 14 residues. As to this clone: Its antigen remains unknown.

Points from the study as a whole: Larger richness was generally estimated for naive than memory subsets.

Clones were read by immunoSEQ multiplex PCR, and TCRdb kept only the in-frame ones, dropping some. The data contain 2 million to 2.5 million clones, approximately 95% of them singletons. The clonotype originates from a man between 18 and 29 years old in good health. Some clones in this sample may be carry-over from other donors' samples. V and J are TRBV28 and TRBJ2-5, with 9 bases lining up with TRBD1. The sample consisted of naive CD4+ T cells from PBMCs. As to subset: CD45RA+ positively selected. The CDR3 sequence is CASSHRGREETQYF. In DNA form, the CDR3 reads TGTGCCAGCAGCCACAGGGGGCGGGAAGAGACCCAGTACTTC.